A single sample is the source of the 9 T cell receptor beta chains below, sequenced in a study of T cell responses to AZD1222 COVID-19 vaccine. This table comes from immunoSEQ multiplex PCR, and its TCRdb copy is limited to in-frame clones, with some not included. Counted here are over 100,000 clones, about 86% occurring once; the ten biggest clones make up approximately 5%. Sequences were derived from peripheral blood, sampled on day 0 of AZD1222 vaccination. The source of these receptors is an adult in good health.

This clone was detected only a few times. V usage is TRBV6-1 and J usage is TRBJ2-7; D remains unclear. Between the trimmed V and J ends, which lost 6 bases and 7 bases, there was a span of 10 bases. Germline CDR1 is MNHNS and CDR2 is SASEGT. The CDR3 is made up of 11 amino acids. CDR3 in amino acids: CASSFTNEQYF. The CDR3 DNA follows: TGTGCCAGCAGCTTCACCAATGAGCAGTACTTC.

The chain joins TRBV7-2 to TRBJ1-5; the D is unclear. From germline, CDR1 is SGHTA and CDR2 FQGNSA. The CDR3 spans 13 residues. V lost 2 bases and J lost 5, with 7 bases in between. CDR3 bases: TGTGCCAGCAGCTTACTCGCAGATCAGCCCCAGCATTTT. Translating gives CASSLLADQPQHF.

The V call is TRBV7-2, the J call TRBJ2-3; TRBD2 matches at 9 bases. The CDR3 totals 15 residues. The germline V gene has CDR1 SGHTA and CDR2 FQGNSA. The ends lost 2 bases at V and 6 bases at J; junction bases unmatched: 6. The CDR3, as DNA: TGTGCCAGCAGCTTATTGGGGACTAGCCCCGATACGCAGTATTTT. Encoded protein: CASSLLGTSPDTQYF.

V and J are TRBV15 and TRBJ2-1; TRBD1 aligns across 8 bases. V dropped 3 bases and J dropped 3; count of bases not matched to a gene: 7. This CDR3 is built from 16 residues. Germline CDR1 and CDR2: LNHNV and YYDKDF (reference sequence). CDR3 DNA sequence: TGTGCCACCAGCAGGCCGGGACAGGTGATCTACAATGAGCAGTTCTTC. Protein sequence: CATSRPGQVIYNEQFF.

This clone came up a few times. The J gene is TRBJ1-6, the V gene TRBV4-3, with D hard to call. Trimming cost V 0 bases and J 0 bases, with 12 bases left between them. CDR1 LGHNA and CDR2 YSLEER come from the germline V gene. The CDR3 consists of 18 residues. The chain's CDR3 is CASSQELGTSSYNSPLHF. CDR3 DNA sequence: TGCGCCAGCAGCCAAGAACTGGGAACAAGCTCCTATAATTCACCCCTCCACTTT.

This chain uses TRBV28 with TRBJ1-3, with 9 nucleotides matching TRBD1. With 6 bases clipped from V and 0 bases from J, the junction kept 6 bases outside the gene matches. Germline CDR1 MDHEN, CDR2 SYDVKM. The CDR3 sequence is 16 residues long. CDR3 sequence: CASSIGTGYSGNTIYF. CDR3 coding DNA: TGTGCCAGCAGCATCGGGACAGGGTACTCTGGAAACACCATATATTTT.

V is TRBV14 and J is TRBJ2-7; D call uncertain. The V gene lost 4 bases and the J gene lost 3 bases, with 10 bases spanning the gap. The CDR3 is made up of 13 amino acids. CDR1 and CDR2 from the germline V gene are SGHDN and FVKESK. In nucleotides, the CDR3 is TGTGCCAGCAGCCGGCAACCTATCTACGAGCAGTACTTC. Translated: CASSRQPIYEQYF. Based on the CDR3 plus reference TRBV14 and TRBJ2-7, the full variable domain is EAGVTQFPSHSVIEKGQTVTLRCDPISGHDNLYWYRRVMGKEIKFLLHFVKESKQDESGMPNNRFLAERTGGTYSTLKVQPAELEDSGVYFCASSRQPIYEQYFGPGTRLTVT.

CDR3 sequence (DNA): TGTGCCAGCAGCGTAGACTCCCGGACGACCTTTGAGCAGTTCTTC. It codes for CASSVDSRTTFEQFF. The gene calls are TRBV9 and TRBJ2-1; D is unclear. This CDR3 comprises 15 residues. Germline V gene data show CDR1 as SGDLS and CDR2 as YYNGEE. V was clipped by 0 bases and J by 9 bases, with 16 bases between them.

CDR3 sequence (DNA): TGCAGCATCTTAGGGGGGTCAGCTCCCTACAATGAGCAGTTCTTC. Its protein is CSILGGSAPYNEQFF. The V gene is TRBV29-1, the J gene TRBJ2-1; D tentatively fits TRBD1 or TRBD2 (6 bases each). V lost 8 bases and J 2 bases, leaving 19 bases between the germline ends. Germline CDR1 SQVTM, CDR2 ANQGSEA. This CDR3 region has 15 residues.